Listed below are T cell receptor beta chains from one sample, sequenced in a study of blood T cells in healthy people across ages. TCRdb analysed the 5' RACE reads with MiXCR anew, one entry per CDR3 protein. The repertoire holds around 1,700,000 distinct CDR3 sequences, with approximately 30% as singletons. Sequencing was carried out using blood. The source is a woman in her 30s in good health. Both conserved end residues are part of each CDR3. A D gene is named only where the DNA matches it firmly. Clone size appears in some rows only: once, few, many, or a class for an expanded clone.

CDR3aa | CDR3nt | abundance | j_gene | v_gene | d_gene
CASRLIWPQHF | TGTGCCAGCAGGCTGATCTGGCCCCAGCATTTT | - | TRBJ1-5 | TRBV28 | -
CASSRLAGGRRYNEQFF | TGTGCCAGCAGTCGACTAGCGGGGGGCCGAAGATACAATGAGCAGTTCTTC | few | TRBJ2-1 | TRBV12-3/TRBV12-4 | TRBD2
CASSLATGVNNNEQFF | TGTGCCAGCAGCCTAGCTACGGGAGTAAATAACAATGAGCAGTTCTTC | - | TRBJ2-1 | TRBV11-2 | -
CAITRGGRDNEQFF | TGTGCCATCACTAGGGGCGGGAGGGACAATGAGCAGTTCTTC | - | TRBJ2-1 | TRBV10-3 | TRBD2
CSARDTFLAGGYNEQFF | TGCAGTGCTAGAGACACCTTCCTAGCGGGGGGCTACAATGAGCAGTTCTTC | few | TRBJ2-1 | TRBV20-1 | TRBD2
CASSEYTSGIYNEQFF | TGTGCCAGCAGTGAATACACTAGCGGAATATACAATGAGCAGTTCTTC | - | TRBJ2-1 | TRBV2 | TRBD2
CASSFSLPGNYGYTF | TGTGCCAGCAGTTTTTCCCTGCCAGGAAACTATGGCTACACCTTC | many | TRBJ1-2 | TRBV12-3/TRBV12-4 | -
CAISAAEWGEEQFF | TGTGCCATCAGTGCAGCGGAGTGGGGGGAGGAGCAGTTCTTC | many | TRBJ2-1 | TRBV10-3 | -
CASSLWGVSTNEKLFF | TGTGCCAGCAGCTTATGGGGTGTTTCAACTAATGAAAAACTGTTTTTT | few | TRBJ1-4 | TRBV7-2 | -
CAIWDAGVDEQYF | TGTGCCATCTGGGATGCGGGGGTTGACGAGCAGTACTTC | - | TRBJ2-7 | TRBV10-3 | TRBD2
CASGGQGWNEQFF | TGCGCCAGCGGGGGACAGGGCTGGAATGAGCAGTTCTTC | - | TRBJ2-1 | TRBV5-1 | TRBD1
CSARDLQLSLAGGKQFF | TGCAGTGCTAGAGATTTACAGCTCTCGCTAGCGGGGGGCAAGCAGTTCTTC | - | TRBJ2-1 | TRBV20-1 | TRBD2
CASSYLTGAWAEQFF | TGTGCCAGCAGTTACCTTACAGGGGCCTGGGCTGAGCAGTTCTTC | few | TRBJ2-1 | TRBV12-3/TRBV12-4 | TRBD1
CASSGSAGLSSYEQYF | TGTGCCAGCAGCGGGTCGGCGGGCTTAAGCTCCTACGAGCAGTACTTC | - | TRBJ2-7 | TRBV7-2 | -
CASSVAASYEQYF | TGTGCCAGCAGCGTAGCAGCATCCTACGAGCAGTACTTC | many | TRBJ2-7 | TRBV9 | -
CASSATSRVTYEQYF | TGTGCCAGCAGCGCGACGTCCAGGGTTACCTACGAGCAGTACTTC | few | TRBJ2-7 | TRBV11-1 | -
CASSYPGRLYEQYF | TGTGCCAGCAGTTACCCCGGGAGACTCTACGAGCAGTACTTC | many | TRBJ2-7 | TRBV3-1 | -
CASRLGGPVSQETQYF | TGCGCCAGCCGGCTGGGCGGACCTGTTTCCCAAGAGACCCAGTACTTC | - | TRBJ2-5 | TRBV5-1 | -
CASSRQGQNTEAFF | TGCGCCAGCAGTCGACAGGGGCAGAACACTGAAGCTTTCTTT | few | TRBJ1-1 | TRBV5-1 | TRBD1
CASSHGNEAFF | TGTGCCAGCAGTCACGGCAATGAAGCTTTCTTT | - | TRBJ1-1 | TRBV6-2/TRBV6-3 | -
CSARDRQSGRAGNEQYF | TGCAGTGCTAGAGACAGACAAAGCGGGAGGGCCGGGAACGAGCAGTACTTC | many | TRBJ2-7 | TRBV20-1 | TRBD2
CACLAGGSAKNIQYF | TGTGCCTGTCTAGCGGGGGGGAGTGCCAAAAACATTCAGTACTTC | few | TRBJ2-4 | TRBV30 | TRBD2
CASSFPGSRRTQYF | TGTGCCAGCAGTTTTCCCGGGTCTAGGCGGACGCAGTATTTT | few | TRBJ2-3 | TRBV28 | -
CASSREINNEQFF | TGTGCCAGCAGTCGGGAGATAAACAATGAGCAGTTCTTC | few | TRBJ2-1 | TRBV28 | -
CASSSPGLSTYEQYF | TGTGCCAGCAGCTCGCCGGGTCTCTCGACCTACGAGCAGTACTTC | many | TRBJ2-7 | TRBV7-9 | -
CASSPRGGSRFVGETQYF | TGTGCCAGCAGCCCCCGTGGCGGGAGTAGGTTTGTCGGCGAGACCCAGTACTTC | many | TRBJ2-5 | TRBV9 | TRBD2
CSAQRGLAGRNTQYF | TGCAGTGCCCAAAGAGGACTAGCGGGACGGAATACGCAGTATTTT | few | TRBJ2-3 | TRBV20-1 | TRBD2
CASSQDYQTNEQFF | TGTGCCAGCAGCCAAGATTACCAGACCAATGAGCAGTTCTTC | many | TRBJ2-1 | TRBV3-1 | -
CASSLGGGSRPQHF | TGCGCCAGCAGCTTGGGTGGCGGGAGTCGGCCCCAGCATTTT | few | TRBJ1-5 | TRBV5-1 | -
CASSPDRPHGYTF | TGCGCCAGCAGCCCGGACAGGCCACATGGCTACACCTTC | few | TRBJ1-2 | TRBV5-1 | TRBD1
CASSESPNEQYF | TGTGCCAGCAGCGAGTCACCCAACGAGCAGTACTTC | many | TRBJ2-7 | TRBV9 | -
CACSYGTSGLGDTQYF | TGTGCCTGCAGTTACGGGACTAGCGGGCTCGGAGATACGCAGTATTTT | - | TRBJ2-3 | TRBV6-6 | TRBD2
CATSDPSGGGHEQFF | TGTGCCACCAGTGACCCCTCGGGGGGGGGACATGAGCAGTTCTTC | few | TRBJ2-1 | TRBV24-1 | TRBD2
CSVRTGYYEQYF | TGCAGCGTGCGGACAGGCTACTACGAGCAGTACTTC | many | TRBJ2-7 | TRBV29-1 | TRBD1
CASSQVSAGTGELFF | TGTGCCAGCAGCCAAGTATCAGCGGGCACCGGGGAGCTGTTTTTT | - | TRBJ2-2 | TRBV3-1 | -
CSARGVAGNEQYF | TGCAGTGCTAGAGGGGTGGCGGGGAACGAGCAGTACTTC | many | TRBJ2-7 | TRBV20-1 | -
CASSLVWGTSNQPQHF | TGTGCCAGCAGTTTAGTTTGGGGTACGAGCAATCAGCCCCAGCATTTT | - | TRBJ1-5 | TRBV28 | -
CASSEAKQYNEQFF | TGTGCCAGCAGTGAGGCGAAACAGTACAATGAGCAGTTCTTC | few | TRBJ2-1 | TRBV2 | -
CASSYNSGGADDTQYF | TGTGCCAGCAGTTACAATAGCGGGGGGGCAGATGATACGCAGTATTTT | few | TRBJ2-3 | TRBV6-5 | TRBD2
CASSQDRVGEQYF | TGTGCCAGCAGCCAGGACAGGGTAGGCGAGCAGTACTTC | many | TRBJ2-7 | TRBV3-1 | TRBD1
CASSVGWGQGYEQYF | TGTGCCAGCAGCGTAGGGTGGGGACAAGGGTACGAGCAGTACTTC | - | TRBJ2-7 | TRBV9 | -
CASSPSGGGACEQYF | TGTGCCAGCAGCCCCTCTGGCGGGGGGGCCTGCGAGCAGTACTTC | - | TRBJ2-7 | TRBV7-7 | TRBD2
CASSFRGIRATEAFF | TGTGCCAGCAGCTTCCGGGGGATAAGGGCAACTGAAGCTTTCTTT | - | TRBJ1-1 | TRBV7-2 | -
CSVSTANEQFF | TGCAGCGTTTCTACGGCGAATGAGCAGTTCTTC | - | TRBJ2-1 | TRBV29-1 | -
CATRSRGLNEKLFF | TGTGCCACCAGAAGTAGGGGTCTTAATGAAAAACTGTTTTTT | - | TRBJ1-4 | TRBV15 | -
CSAREGGVIQYF | TGCAGTGCTAGAGAGGGTGGTGTCATTCAGTACTTC | once | TRBJ2-4 | TRBV20-1 | -
CASKLQGSTEAFF | TGTGCCAGCAAATTACAGGGGTCTACTGAAGCTTTCTTT | - | TRBJ1-1 | TRBV12-3/TRBV12-4 | TRBD1
CSARKAGGTHEQYF | TGCAGTGCTCGGAAAGCGGGGGGAACCCACGAGCAGTACTTC | - | TRBJ2-7 | TRBV20-1 | TRBD2
CASSLMLAKNIQYF | TGTGCCAGCAGTTTAATGCTAGCCAAAAACATTCAGTACTTC | few | TRBJ2-4 | TRBV12-3/TRBV12-4 | -
CASSPRTPEYQETQYF | TGTGCCAGCAGTCCCAGGACACCCGAGTACCAAGAGACCCAGTACTTC | many | TRBJ2-5 | TRBV2 | -
CASSSATSGRRNEQFF | TGTGCCAGCAGTTCCGCGACTAGCGGGAGGAGGAATGAGCAGTTCTTC | - | TRBJ2-1 | TRBV6-5 | TRBD2
CASSFRPDYGYTF | TGTGCCAGCAGTTTTAGGCCAGACTATGGCTACACCTTC | - | TRBJ1-2 | TRBV12-3/TRBV12-4 | -
CASSLGGGGRSSYNEQFF | TGTGCCAGCAGCTTGGGAGGTGGGGGCCGGAGCTCCTACAATGAGCAGTTCTTC | - | TRBJ2-1 | TRBV5-6 | -
CASSSRSRTDTQYF | TGTGCCAGCAGCTCAAGGTCGAGGACAGATACGCAGTATTTT | many | TRBJ2-3 | TRBV7-6 | -
CASSLEQTNTEAFF | TGTGCCAGCAGTTTAGAACAGACGAACACTGAAGCTTTCTTT | - | TRBJ1-1 | TRBV27 | -
CASTEDGGPTEAFF | TGCGCCAGCACCGAGGACGGGGGGCCCACTGAAGCTTTCTTT | - | TRBJ1-1 | TRBV5-1 | -
CASSPNHGYTF | TGTGCCAGCAGTCCCAATCATGGCTACACCTTC | many | TRBJ1-2 | TRBV28 | -
CASSDRTWLVGTQYF | TGTGCCAGCAGTGATAGAACTTGGCTGGTAGGGACCCAGTACTTC | few | TRBJ2-5 | TRBV6-1 | -
CASSCPGTYEQQYF | TGTGCCAGCAGCTGTCCGGGGACCTACGAGCAGCAGTACTTC | many | TRBJ2-7 | TRBV7-7 | -
CASSVAQSSNEQFF | TGTGCCAGCAGCGTAGCTCAGTCGAGCAATGAGCAGTTCTTC | - | TRBJ2-1 | TRBV9 | -